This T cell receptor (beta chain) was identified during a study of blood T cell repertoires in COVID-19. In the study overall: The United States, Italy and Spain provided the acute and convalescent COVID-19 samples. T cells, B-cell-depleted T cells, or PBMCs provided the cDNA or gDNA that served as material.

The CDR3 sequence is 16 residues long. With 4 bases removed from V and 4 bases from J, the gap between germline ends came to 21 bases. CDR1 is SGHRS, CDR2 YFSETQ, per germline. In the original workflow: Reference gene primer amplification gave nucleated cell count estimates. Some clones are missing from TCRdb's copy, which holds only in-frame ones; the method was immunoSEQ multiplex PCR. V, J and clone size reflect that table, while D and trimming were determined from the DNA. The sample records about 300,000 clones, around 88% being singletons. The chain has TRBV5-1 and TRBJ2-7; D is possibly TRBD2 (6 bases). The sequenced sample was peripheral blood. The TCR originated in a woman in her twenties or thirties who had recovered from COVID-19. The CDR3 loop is CASSPMPGGEKYEQYF. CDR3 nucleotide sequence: TGCGCCAGCAGCCCGATGCCGGGCGGGGAGAAGTACGAGCAGTACTTC.